This TCR beta chain was recorded in a study of OX40 agonist ivuxolimab in advanced cancers. At the level of the study: The mean age was about 61 years, ranging from roughly 23 to 80, with around four fifths of participants male. Patients with prior anti-PD-1, anti-PD-L1 or anti-CTLA-4 therapy were eligible; roughly 41% had some. Regarding the study as a whole: Expanded clones tended on average to be more numerous among CD8+ T cells than CD4+.

No patient had autoimmune disease or received systemic immunosuppression. Turning to this clone: The target antigen is unknown.

Measured with immunoSEQ multiplex PCR; TCRdb has only the in-frame clones, and not every one. The table includes tens of thousands of clones, approximately 90% detected once. Germline V gene data show CDR1 as SEHNR and CDR2 as FQNEAQ (reference sequence). V dropped 1 base and J dropped 5 bases, with 18 bases sitting between them. This CDR3 comprises 17 residues. The sequence was obtained from an adult with an advanced solid tumor such as melanoma, head and neck, liver or kidney cancer. The specimen was CD4+ or CD8+ T cells sorted from blood, collected in a trial of the OX40 agonist ivuxolimab. The rearrangement links TRBV7-9 to TRBJ1-5, with a possible D match to TRBD1 (5 bases). The CDR3 is CASSLVVEGITDQPQHF. The CDR3 bases are TGTGCCAGCAGCTTAGTGGTCGAGGGGATTACGGATCAGCCCCAGCATTTT.